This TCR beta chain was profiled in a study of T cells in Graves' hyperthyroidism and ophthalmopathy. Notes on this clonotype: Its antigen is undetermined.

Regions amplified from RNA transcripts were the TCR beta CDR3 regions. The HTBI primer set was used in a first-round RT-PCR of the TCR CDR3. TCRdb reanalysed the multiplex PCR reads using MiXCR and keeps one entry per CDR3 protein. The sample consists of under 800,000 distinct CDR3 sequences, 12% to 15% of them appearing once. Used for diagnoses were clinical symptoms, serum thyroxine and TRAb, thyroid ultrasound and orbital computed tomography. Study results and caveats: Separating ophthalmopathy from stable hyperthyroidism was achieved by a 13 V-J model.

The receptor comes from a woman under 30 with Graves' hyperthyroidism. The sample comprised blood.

CDR3 nucleotide sequence: TGCAGTGCTAGAGTGGGGGAATTGACCTTCGAAGCTTTCTTT. This sequence encodes CSARVGELTFEAFF. The J gene is TRBJ1-1, the V gene TRBV20-1; D might be TRBD1 (5 bases). Germline V gene lookup returns CDR1 DFQATT and CDR2 SNEGSKA (reference sequence). Between the trimmed V and J ends, which lost 1 base and 8 bases, there was a span of 17 bases. The CDR3 extends over 14 amino acids.